A single sample gave rise to the 21 T cell receptor beta chains below, sequenced in a study of blood T cells in healthy people across ages (dated by TCRdb to between 2014 and 2017). The receptor library was made with 5' RACE. Sequencer: Illumina HiSeq 2500. A second PCR of roughly 6 to 12 cycles was run with a J-beta primer mix and a sample-barcoded 5' primer. TCRdb reran the public reads through fastp at Q25 and MiXCR, keeping productive beta chains. One record per CDR3 amino acid sequence lists the most common genes and DNA. This sample comprises 1.5 million to 2 million distinct CDR3 sequences, 28% of them detected only once. The ten largest clones take up less than 9.5% of the sample. Sample: blood. These receptors were taken from a woman aged 30 to 39 in good health.

This chain joins TRBV4-3 and TRBJ2-1; no clear D gene. The CDR3 has 15 residues. The germline V gene encodes CDR1 LGHNA and CDR2 YSLEER. Trimming took 4 bases from V and 2 from J, leaving 12 bases between them. CDR3 loop: CASSPDQRTYNEQFF. Here the CDR3 DNA reads TGCGCCAGCAGCCCCGATCAGAGGACCTACAATGAGCAGTTCTTC.

This clonotype was detected a few times. V gene TRBV27 combines with J gene TRBJ2-5; D assignment may be TRBD1 or TRBD2 (6 bases each). The CDR3 is 14 amino acids. Trimming shortened V by 8 bases and J by 1 base, and 14 bases separated the two germline ends. The V gene's germline CDR1 is MNHEY and CDR2 SMNVEV (reference sequence). This CDR3 reads CASQRRGAQETQYF. For the CDR3, the DNA is TGTGCCAGCCAAAGGAGGGGGGCCCAAGAGACCCAGTACTTC.

This clonotype was counted between two and nine times. V gene TRBV7-9 combines with J gene TRBJ2-1; TRBD2 is a possible D gene (5 bases). The germline V and J ends were trimmed by 0 bases and 13 bases, with 7 bases remaining between them. This CDR3 is built from 11 residues. CDR1 is SEHNR and CDR2 is FQNEAQ in the germline V gene (reference sequence). CDR3 sequence reads: CASSLAGDQFF. CDR3 in DNA: TGTGCCAGCAGCTTAGCGGGAGACCAGTTCTTC.

As concerns this clonotype: Just one base apart from a much larger clone, this may be a read error. The rearrangement joins TRBV20-1 to TRBJ2-1; D ambiguous. V lost 0 bases to trimming and J lost 13 bases, with 16 bases between them. There are 13 residues in the CDR3. In germline, CDR1 is DFQATT, CDR2 SNEGSKA (reference sequence). The CDR3 loop is CSARDSVPETQFF. The DNA of the CDR3 is TGCAGTGCTAGAGATTCAGTTCCCGAGACCCAGTTCTTC.

For this clonotype: A read error may account for a junction end that differs from germline. This chain joins TRBV12-3 or TRBV12-4 and TRBJ2-1; D not certain. The CDR3 loop spans 14 amino acids. DNA of the CDR3: TGTACCAGCCGCGCGACCGCCGTCTACAATGAGCAGTTCTTC. Translation: CTSRATAVYNEQFF.

This chain links TRBV2 with TRBJ2-5, with 7 bases fitting TRBD1. The end of the DNA fits TRBJ2-7 better, so the J call may be wrong. The CDR3 runs to 12 residues. Germline values: CDR1 SNHLY, CDR2 FYNNEI. CDR3 residues: CATGGQAHEQYF. The CDR3 DNA reads TGTGCCACCGGAGGACAGGCTCACGAGCAGTACTTC.

This clonotype was counted many times. The chain combines TRBV6-5 with TRBJ2-1; D is possibly TRBD2 (7 bases). V dropped 2 bases and J dropped 2 bases, with 10 bases sitting between them. This CDR3 has 15 residues. Per the germline V gene, CDR1 is MNHEY and CDR2 is SVGAGI. This CDR3 is CASSYGGGPYNEQFF. The CDR3 DNA reads TGTGCCAGCAGTTACGGGGGGGGGCCCTACAATGAGCAGTTCTTC.

The rearrangement joins TRBV6-2 or TRBV6-3 to TRBJ2-2; D unclear. There are 12 residues in the CDR3. V lost 8 bases, J lost 5 bases, and 9 bases lay in between. Per the germline V gene, CDR1 is MNHEY and CDR2 is SVGEGT. CDR3: CASGTLTGELFF. CDR3 in DNA: TGTGCCAGCGGCACCTTAACCGGGGAGCTGTTTTTT.

This clonotype was picked up many times. The chain combines TRBV10-2 with TRBJ2-1; D is ambiguous. V lost 6 bases and J lost 7, with 10 bases in between. There are 12 residues in the CDR3. CDR1 is WSHSY and CDR2 is SAAADI in the germline V gene. CDR3 nucleotide sequence: TGCGCCAGCAGAGTGGGCGGAAATGAGCAGTTCTTC. Translation: CASRVGGNEQFF.

In this sample, this clonotype turned up a few times. CDR3 sequence: CASSTSRSSTEAFF. In DNA form, the CDR3 reads TGCGCCAGCAGCACGTCCAGGTCGAGCACTGAAGCTTTCTTT. The genes are TRBV4-3 and TRBJ1-1; D unclear. Trimming removed 5 bases from V and 4 bases from J, with 14 bases in between. Germline CDR1 and CDR2: LGHNA and YSLEER. CDR3 length equals 14 residues.

There are many counts of this clonotype. The chain recombines TRBV5-5 with TRBJ2-6; the D gene could be TRBD1 or TRBD2 (5 bases each). This CDR3 has 17 residues. Between the trimmed V and J ends, which lost 8 bases and 2 bases, there was a span of 20 bases. Germline V CDR1 and CDR2: SGHKS, YYEKEE (reference sequence). The CDR3 sequence: CASSRDRAPTGANVLTF. Written as DNA, the CDR3 is TGTGCCAGTAGTCGGGACCGGGCCCCCACTGGGGCCAACGTCCTGACTTTC.

This clonotype came up a few times. CDR3 nucleotide sequence: TGCAGTGCTAGTACCAGCGGGGGGGCCGGGAGGAGGCATACGCAGTATTTT. Amino acid sequence: CSASTSGGAGRRHTQYF. V gene TRBV20-1 combines with J gene TRBJ2-3; 10 bases fit TRBD2. The CDR3 is 17 residues long. Germline values: CDR1 DFQATT, CDR2 SNEGSKA (reference sequence). V shed 3 bases, J shed 7 bases, and the junction held 16 bases outside the gene matches.

This clonotype has only a few counts. The V and J genes are TRBV27 and TRBJ1-2; 8 bases agree with TRBD1. Per germline, CDR1 MNHEY and CDR2 SMNVEV (reference sequence). V lost 5 bases to trimming and J lost 8 bases; unmatched junction nucleotides: 7. This CDR3 has 13 residues. This CDR3 is CASSLSGTGGYTF. CDR3 bases: TGTGCCAGCAGTCTGAGCGGGACAGGCGGCTACACCTTC.

This clonotype was observed a single time. The V and J genes are TRBV28 and TRBJ2-3; 12 positions match TRBD2. J was trimmed by 13 bases and V by 5 bases; bases with no gene match: 4. Per germline, CDR1 MDHEN and CDR2 SYDVKM. The CDR3 runs 12 residues. CDR3 sequence: CASSLLAGGEYF. The CDR3 DNA reads TGTGCCAGCAGTCTGCTAGCGGGGGGGGAGTATTTT. The entire variable domain, with the rest obtained from reference TRBV28 and TRBJ2-3, is as follows: DVKVTQSSRYLVKRTGEKVFLECVQDMDHENMFWYRQDPGLGLRLIYFSYDVKMKEKGDIPEGYSVSREKKERFSLILESASTNQTSMYLCASSLLAGGEYFGPGTRLTVL.

This clonotype showed up just once. The chain is built from TRBV20-1 and TRBJ2-2; D gene uncertain. Trimming left V 2 bases short and J 0 bases short, with 7 bases between. The CDR3 extends over 14 amino acids. Germline V gene data show CDR1 as DFQATT and CDR2 as SNEGSKA (reference sequence). The CDR3 sequence: CSARPPANTGELFF. Here the CDR3 DNA reads TGCAGTGCTAGACCGCCCGCGAACACCGGGGAGCTGTTTTTT.

The chain is built from TRBV4-3 and TRBJ1-2; unclear D gene. Germline-derived CDR1 and CDR2 are LGHNA and YSLEER. The length of the CDR3 is 15 residues. V gave up 0 bases and J gave up 3 bases, with 11 bases separating them. The CDR3 is CASSQESTDYYGYTF. DNA for the CDR3: TGCGCCAGCAGCCAAGAATCGACGGACTACTATGGCTACACCTTC.

This clonotype was detected only a few times. The gene calls are TRBV2 and TRBJ2-5; 10 bases are a match to TRBD2. The V and J ends lost 1 base and 4 bases, in that order; junction bases with no gene match: 12. This CDR3 contains 18 residues. Germline CDR1 is SNHLY and CDR2 is FYNNEI. The CDR3 region has the DNA TGTGCCAGCAGTGAAGTCAGCGGGGGGGCAGGAGTTGGAGAGACCCAGTACTTC. Its protein is CASSEVSGGAGVGETQYF.

In the case of this clonotype: A much more abundant neighbour one base away suggests this may be a read error. The V and J genes are TRBV18 and TRBJ2-7; no definite D call. CDR3 length equals 13 residues. In germline, CDR1 is KGHSH, CDR2 LQKENI. CDR3 amino acids: CANSPIGPYEQYF. In DNA, the CDR3 is TGTGCCAACTCACCAATAGGCCCCTACGAGCAGTACTTC.

This sequence joins TRBV11-1 and TRBJ2-3; 8 positions match TRBD1. The length of the CDR3 is 16 residues. Germline V lookup: CDR1 SGHAT, CDR2 FQDESV (reference sequence). V lost 5 bases to trimming and J lost 2 bases; unmatched junction nucleotides: 9. The CDR3 sequence is CASSLEQGVNTDTQYF. In DNA, the CDR3 is TGTGCCAGCAGCCTCGAACAGGGGGTGAACACAGATACGCAGTATTTT.

This clonotype was counted between two and nine times. The chain couples TRBV6-6 to TRBJ1-4; unclear D gene. V gave up 2 bases and J gave up 7 bases, with 11 bases separating them. Germline-derived CDR1 and CDR2 are MNHNY and SVGAGI (reference sequence). There are 14 residues in the CDR3. CDR3 residues: CASSYNANVEKLFF. The CDR3, as DNA: TGTGCCAGCAGTTACAACGCAAACGTTGAAAAACTGTTTTTT.

In this sample, this clonotype turned up a few times. This chain joins TRBV5-6 and TRBJ2-6, with 9 bases aligning to TRBD1. CDR3 length: 17 residues. From germline, CDR1 is SGHDT and CDR2 YYEEEE. V gave up 10 bases and J gave up 0 bases; unmatched junction bases: 11. The CDR3 spells CAGYRQGESSGANVLTF. CDR3 nucleotide sequence: TGTGCCGGCTATCGACAGGGGGAGTCCTCTGGGGCCAACGTCCTGACTTTC.